These 22 T cell receptor beta chains originate from one sample sequenced in a study of graft-versus-host responses after intestinal transplantation. This table comes from immunoSEQ multiplex PCR, and its TCRdb copy is limited to in-frame clones, with some not included. The sample contains about 25,000 clones, approximately 93% of which appear only once. The sequencing used PBMCs, collected 18 days after transplant. Source of these receptors: a human patient who received an intestinal transplant, so some T cells may come from the graft donor.

This rearrangement joins TRBV12-5 to TRBJ2-7, with D tentatively TRBD1 (6 bases). Trimming cost V 6 bases and J 2 bases, with 8 bases left between them. The CDR3 covers 12 residues. Germline loops: CDR1 LGHNT, CDR2 FRNRAP. The CDR3 DNA reads as TGTGCTAGTGGCACAGGGACCTACGAGCAGTACTTC. Protein: CASGTGTYEQYF.

V is TRBV15 and J is TRBJ2-1; D perhaps matches TRBD2 (6 bases). V was clipped by 0 bases and J by 3 bases, with 12 bases between them. Germline-derived CDR1 and CDR2 are LNHNV and YYDKDF (reference sequence). This CDR3 has 16 amino acids. The CDR3 spells CATSRDRGSGYNEQFF. The CDR3 nucleotides read TGTGCCACCAGCAGAGATCGTGGTAGCGGCTACAATGAGCAGTTCTTC.

The genes are TRBV9 and TRBJ2-7; 11 nucleotides line up with TRBD1. From germline, CDR1 is SGDLS and CDR2 YYNGEE. Unmatched junction bases numbered 3, after V lost 3 bases and J lost 7 bases. The CDR3 consists of 13 residues. Written as DNA, the CDR3 is TGTGCCAGCAGCGGGGACAGGGGGAGGGAGCAGTACTTC. It yields the protein CASSGDRGREQYF.

This sequence joins TRBV27 and TRBJ2-7; D is possibly TRBD2 (6 bases). Per germline, CDR1 MNHEY and CDR2 SMNVEV (reference sequence). CDR3 length: 15 residues. The V gene lost 5 bases and the J gene lost 0 bases, with 14 bases spanning the gap. Written as DNA, the CDR3 is TGTGCCAGCAGTGTGGGGGGATATGGCTCCTACGAGCAGTACTTC. As protein: CASSVGGYGSYEQYF.

This clone was observed once. The chain has TRBV19 and TRBJ1-1; 7 bases fit TRBD1. The J segment lost 1 base and the V segment lost 3 bases, leaving 8 bases of the junction unmatched. Germline assignment: CDR1 LNHDA and CDR2 SQIVND (reference sequence). The CDR3 extends over 16 amino acids. The chain's CDR3 is CASSIGVRQGNTEAFF. The CDR3 DNA follows: TGTGCCAGTAGTATCGGGGTCCGACAGGGGAACACTGAAGCTTTCTTT.

V usage is TRBV6-1 and J usage is TRBJ2-5; TRBD2 agrees at 11 bases. The V segment lost 5 bases and the J segment 1 base; nucleotides outside the gene matches: 3. The CDR3 spans 15 residues. Looked up from germline, CDR1 is MNHNS and CDR2 is SASEGT. DNA of the CDR3: TGTGCCAGCAGTCCGACTAGCGGGATCCAAGAGACCCAGTACTTC. It is translated as CASSPTSGIQETQYF.

This clone was observed once. This rearrangement joins TRBV19 to TRBJ1-5, with TRBD1 matching 9 bases. CDR3 length: 21 amino acids. After removal of 3 bases from V and 5 bases from J, the junction contained 23 bases not matched to a gene. CDR1 is LNHDA and CDR2 is SQIVND in the germline V gene (reference sequence). The CDR3 spells CASSIFTTIQGAQILDQPQHF. The CDR3, as DNA: TGTGCCAGTAGTATCTTCACAACCATACAGGGGGCGCAAATACTCGATCAGCCCCAGCATTTT.

This chain links TRBV5-4 with TRBJ2-1; 11 bases are a match to TRBD2. Per germline, CDR1 SGHNT and CDR2 YYREEE (reference sequence). V lost 4 bases and J lost 8; bases outside the gene matches: 8. There are 15 residues in the CDR3. CDR3 nucleotides: TGTGCCAGCAGCCCAATTAGCGGGGGGGTTCATGAGCAGTTCTTC. This encodes CASSPISGGVHEQFF.

The chain links TRBV6-1 to TRBJ1-5, with D unclear. The germline V and J ends were trimmed by 1 base and 9 bases, with 7 bases remaining between them. Germline V gene sequence: CDR1 MNHNS, CDR2 SASEGT. The CDR3 length is 12 residues. DNA for the CDR3: TGTGCCAGCAGTGAAGGTCTCCGGCCCCAGCATTTT. Protein sequence: CASSEGLRPQHF.

V gene TRBV9 combines with J gene TRBJ2-1; 7 positions agree with TRBD1. CDR1 SGDLS and CDR2 YYNGEE come from the germline V gene. The CDR3 has 15 residues. V lost 0 bases to trimming and J lost 7 bases; unmatched junction nucleotides: 7. The CDR3 DNA reads as TGTGCCAGCAGCGTAGCCGCTCAGGGGGTAAATGAGCAGTTCTTC. It encodes CASSVAAQGVNEQFF. Together with reference TRBV9 and TRBJ2-1, the CDR3 gives the full variable domain: DSGVTQTPKHLITATGQRVTLRCSPRSGDLSVYWYQQSLDQGLQFLIQYYNGEERAKGNILERFSAQQFPDLHSELNLSSLELGDSALYFCASSVAAQGVNEQFFGPGTRLTVL.

The chain is built from TRBV29-1 and TRBJ2-7; 7 nucleotides agree with TRBD1. Germline CDR1 reads SQVTM; CDR2 reads ANQGSEA. The CDR3 contains 15 residues. After removal of 7 bases from V and 4 bases from J, the junction contained 16 bases not matched to a gene. The CDR3: CSAGDENRGPYEQYF. The DNA of the CDR3 is TGCAGCGCCGGGGACGAAAACAGGGGTCCGTACGAGCAGTACTTC.

The V call is TRBV29-1, the J call TRBJ2-1, with unresolved D. The CDR3 consists of 12 residues. V was trimmed by 2 bases and J by 4 bases, leaving 6 bases between them. Germline V gives CDR1 SQVTM, CDR2 ANQGSEA. CDR3 sequence (DNA): TGCAGCGTTGAACTGGAGTACAATGAGCAGTTCTTC. It codes for CSVELEYNEQFF.

This rearrangement joins TRBV27 to TRBJ1-3; a possible D gene is TRBD1 (5 bases). The CDR3 is made up of 13 amino acids. In germline, CDR1 is MNHEY, CDR2 SMNVEV (reference sequence). V was shortened by 8 bases and J by 0 bases, with 8 bases between the two germline ends. CDR3 in amino acids: CASWTFSGNTIYF. In DNA, the CDR3 is TGTGCCAGCTGGACATTCTCTGGAAACACCATATATTTT.

CDR3 protein: CASRQTIVLGSYNEQFF. The CDR3 DNA follows: TGTGCCAGCAGACAGACTATAGTCCTAGGCTCCTACAATGAGCAGTTCTTC. The genes are TRBV2 and TRBJ2-1; D may be TRBD2 (5 bases). The CDR3 is made up of 17 amino acids. V lost 6 bases and J lost 0, with 18 bases in between. Germline V gives CDR1 SNHLY, CDR2 FYNNEI.

J is TRBJ2-3 and V is TRBV6-5; a weak D match, TRBD2 (5 bases). The germline CDR1 and CDR2 sequences are MNHEY and SVGAGI. This CDR3 is 11 amino acids long. V lost 6 bases and J 5 bases, leaving 6 bases between the germline ends. CDR3 sequence reads: CASSGIDTQYF. For the CDR3, the DNA is TGTGCCAGCAGCGGGATAGATACGCAGTATTTT.

This chain links TRBV20-1 with TRBJ2-7; 8 bases are a match to TRBD2. V dropped 3 bases and J dropped 6; count of bases not matched to a gene: 1. Per the germline V gene, CDR1 is DFQATT and CDR2 is SNEGSKA (reference sequence). This CDR3 is 11 amino acids long. CDR3 in DNA: TGCAGTGCTAGCGGGGGGGCCGAGCAGTACTTC. As protein: CSASGGAEQYF.

The table lists this clone with a count of one. The chain employs TRBV7-8 and TRBJ2-7; 8 bases fit TRBD1. Trimming removed 1 base from V and 4 bases from J; junction bases left unmatched: 3. There are 14 residues in the CDR3. Germline V gives CDR1 SGHVS, CDR2 FQNEAQ. Here the CDR3 DNA reads TGTGCCAGCAGCTTAGAGGACAGGGTATACGAGCAGTACTTC. This gives the protein CASSLEDRVYEQYF.

In its sample, this clone was seen once. The genes are TRBV6-5 and TRBJ2-4; possible D gene TRBD1, 6 bases. The ends were cut back, 6 bases at V and 7 bases at J, with 13 bases in the middle. From germline, CDR1 is MNHEY and CDR2 SVGAGI. This CDR3 is built from 13 residues. This chain's CDR3 is CASSTKRGNIQYF. CDR3 coding DNA: TGTGCCAGCAGCACCAAAAGGGGGAACATTCAGTACTTC.

This clone was seen a single time. This sequence joins TRBV11-2 and TRBJ2-4; 7 positions agree with TRBD1. CDR1 and CDR2 from the germline V gene are SGHAT and FQNNGV. The CDR3 extends over 13 amino acids. Germline trimming cut 6 bases from V and 9 bases from J; bases unmatched to any gene: 8. This CDR3 is CASSSDNRGIQYF. CDR3 in DNA: TGTGCCAGCAGTTCCGACAACAGGGGCATTCAGTACTTC.

The CDR3 loop is CASSESEYSTDTQYF. In DNA form, the CDR3 reads TGCGCCAGCAGTGAGTCCGAATATAGCACAGATACGCAGTATTTT. The chain is built from TRBV10-1 and TRBJ2-3; the D is unclear. Germline V gives CDR1 WNHNN, CDR2 SYGVQD (reference sequence). The germline V and J ends were trimmed by 0 bases and 0 bases, with 7 bases remaining between them. The CDR3 extends over 15 amino acids.

V and J are TRBV29-1 and TRBJ1-1; 7 bases are a match to TRBD1. Germline V gene sequence: CDR1 SQVTM, CDR2 ANQGSEA. The CDR3 loop spans 15 amino acids. Trimming removed 0 bases from V and 1 base from J; junction bases left unmatched: 5. CDR3 DNA: TGCAGCGTTGAAGATCCGGCAGGGGGGAACACTGAAGCTTTCTTT. This sequence encodes CSVEDPAGGNTEAFF.

This rearrangement joins TRBV4-1 to TRBJ2-1; 8 bases are shared with TRBD1. Germline V gene sequence: CDR1 MGHRA, CDR2 YSYEKL. CDR3 length equals 12 residues. After removal of 4 bases from V and 10 bases from J, the junction contained 3 bases not matched to a gene. CDR3 loop: CASSPGGQEQFF. The CDR3 DNA sequence: TGCGCCAGCAGCCCAGGGGGCCAGGAGCAGTTCTTC.